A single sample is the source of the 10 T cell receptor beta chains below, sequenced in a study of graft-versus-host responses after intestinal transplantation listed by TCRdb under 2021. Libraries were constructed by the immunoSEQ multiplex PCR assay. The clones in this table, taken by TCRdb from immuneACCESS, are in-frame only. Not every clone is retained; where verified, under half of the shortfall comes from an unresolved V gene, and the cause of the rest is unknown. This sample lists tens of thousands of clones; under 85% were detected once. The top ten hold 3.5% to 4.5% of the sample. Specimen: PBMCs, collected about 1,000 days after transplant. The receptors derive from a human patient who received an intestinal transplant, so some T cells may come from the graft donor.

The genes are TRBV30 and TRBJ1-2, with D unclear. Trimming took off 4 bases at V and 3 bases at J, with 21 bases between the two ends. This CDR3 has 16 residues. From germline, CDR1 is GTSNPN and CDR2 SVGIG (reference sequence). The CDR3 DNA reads TGTGCCTGGAAAAGTCCTCCGGGCGTTAACTACTATGGCTACACCTTC. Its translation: CAWKSPPGVNYYGYTF.

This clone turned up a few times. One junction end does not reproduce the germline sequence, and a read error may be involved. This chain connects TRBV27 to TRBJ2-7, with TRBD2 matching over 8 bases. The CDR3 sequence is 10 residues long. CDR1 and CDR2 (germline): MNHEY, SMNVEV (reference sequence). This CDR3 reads CAGGGDEQYF. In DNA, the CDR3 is TGCGCCGGGGGGGGAGACGAGCAGTACTTC.

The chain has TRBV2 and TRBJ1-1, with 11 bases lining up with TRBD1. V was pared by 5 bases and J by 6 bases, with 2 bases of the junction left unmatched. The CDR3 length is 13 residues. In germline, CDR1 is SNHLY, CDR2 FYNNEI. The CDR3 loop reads CASSWTGGSEAFF. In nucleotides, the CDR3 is TGTGCCAGCAGTTGGACAGGGGGCTCTGAAGCTTTCTTT.

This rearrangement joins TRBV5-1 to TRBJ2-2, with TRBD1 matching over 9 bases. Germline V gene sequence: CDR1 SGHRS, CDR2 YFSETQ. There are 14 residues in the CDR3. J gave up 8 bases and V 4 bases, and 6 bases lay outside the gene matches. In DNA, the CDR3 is TGCGCCAGCAGCAAACAGGGGGCGGAAGGGGAGCTGTTTTTT. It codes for CASSKQGAEGELFF.

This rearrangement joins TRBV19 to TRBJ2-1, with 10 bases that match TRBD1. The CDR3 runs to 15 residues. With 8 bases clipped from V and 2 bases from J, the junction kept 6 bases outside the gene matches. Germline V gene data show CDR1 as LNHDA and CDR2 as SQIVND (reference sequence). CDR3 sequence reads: CASATGTGAYNEQFF. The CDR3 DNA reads TGTGCCAGTGCCACCGGGACAGGGGCCTACAATGAGCAGTTCTTC.

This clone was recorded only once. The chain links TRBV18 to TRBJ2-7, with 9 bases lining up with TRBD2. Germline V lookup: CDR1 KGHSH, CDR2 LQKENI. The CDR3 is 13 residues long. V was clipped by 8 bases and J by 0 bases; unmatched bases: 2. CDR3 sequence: CASQTSGSYEQYF. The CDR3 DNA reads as TGTGCCAGCCAGACTAGCGGCTCCTACGAGCAGTACTTC.

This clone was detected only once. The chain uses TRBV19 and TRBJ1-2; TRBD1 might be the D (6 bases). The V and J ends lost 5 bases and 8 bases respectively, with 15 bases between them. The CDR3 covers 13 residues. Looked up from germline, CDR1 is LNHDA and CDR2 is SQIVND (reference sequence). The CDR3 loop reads CASSVQGVEGYTF. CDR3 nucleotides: TGTGCCAGTAGTGTACAGGGAGTCGAAGGCTACACCTTC.

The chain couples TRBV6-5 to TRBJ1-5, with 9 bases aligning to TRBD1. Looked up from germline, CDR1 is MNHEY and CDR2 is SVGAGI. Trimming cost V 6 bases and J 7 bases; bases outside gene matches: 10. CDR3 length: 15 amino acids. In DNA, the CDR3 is TGTGCCAGCAGGCGCTCCGGGACAGGGAACCAGCCCCAGCATTTT. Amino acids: CASRRSGTGNQPQHF.

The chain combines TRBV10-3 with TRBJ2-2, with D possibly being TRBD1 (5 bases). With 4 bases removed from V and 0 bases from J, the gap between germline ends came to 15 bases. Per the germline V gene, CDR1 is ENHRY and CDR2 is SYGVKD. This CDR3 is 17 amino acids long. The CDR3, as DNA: TGTGCCATCAGTGTTGACAGAGCTTATGCGAACACCGGGGAGCTGTTTTTT. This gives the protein CAISVDRAYANTGELFF.

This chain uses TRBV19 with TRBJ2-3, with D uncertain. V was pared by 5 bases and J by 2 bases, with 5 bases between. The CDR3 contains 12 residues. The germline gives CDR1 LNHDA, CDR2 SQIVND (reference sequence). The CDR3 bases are TGTGCCAGTAGTCGGTACACAGATACGCAGTATTTT. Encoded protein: CASSRYTDTQYF.